Listed here is a single TCR beta chain. With a J-beta primer mix and a sample-barcoded 5' primer, a second PCR ran roughly 6 to 11 cycles. Each CDR3 protein is one row after TCRdb ran MiXCR on the 5' RACE reads. The sample records more than 650,000 distinct CDR3 sequences, around a fifth being singletons. The data are from a study of blood T cells in healthy people across ages. The V gene end was trimmed by 5 bases and the J gene end by 3 bases; junction bases not matched to a gene: 19. This CDR3 has 19 amino acids. Each donor supplied 8 to 10 milliliters of peripheral blood. The chain links TRBV12-3 or TRBV12-4 to TRBJ2-3; 8 bases are a match to TRBD2. The sequencing sample was made of blood. The sequence came from a man aged 65 to 79 in good health. This CDR3 is CASSLRVRRYTGGTDTQYF. DNA for the CDR3: TGTGCCAGCAGTCTACGAGTGCGGCGGTACACGGGGGGGACAGATACGCAGTATTTT.